Presented here are 22 T cell receptor beta chains from one specimen sequenced in a study of blood T cell repertoires in COVID-19. TCRdb keeps only in-frame clones here, not all; method: immunoSEQ multiplex PCR. Of over 100,000 clones in the sample, 75% to 90% were seen once. The specimen sequenced was peripheral blood. The receptor set was obtained from a man between 45 and 60 years old with active COVID-19.

The chain recombines TRBV11-2 with TRBJ2-3, with D possibly being TRBD2 (7 bases). The V gene lost 5 bases and the J gene lost 4 bases, with 16 bases spanning the gap. This CDR3 is 15 amino acids long. Germline V gene data show CDR1 as SGHAT and CDR2 as FQNNGV. DNA for the CDR3: TGTGCCAGCAGCAATCGGGGGGCCCTGGCAGATACGCAGTATTTT. Protein: CASSNRGALADTQYF.

CDR3 nucleotide sequence: TGTGCCAGCAGCCCGGACAGTGCGTCCTCGACCGCCCAGTACTTC. Translating it yields CASSPDSASSTAQYF. The gene calls are TRBV6-5 and TRBJ2-5; possibly TRBD1 for D (6 bases). Germline CDR1 MNHEY, CDR2 SVGAGI. The length of the CDR3 is 15 residues. Between the trimmed V and J ends, which lost 6 bases and 9 bases, there was a span of 23 bases.

The chain links TRBV7-9 to TRBJ1-2, with TRBD1 as a possible D gene (6 bases). V was cut by 4 bases and J by 0 bases, with 9 bases left in between. CDR3 length equals 14 residues. Germline V CDR1 and CDR2: SEHNR, FQNEAQ (reference sequence). The CDR3 DNA reads as TGTGCCAGCAGCTCCGGACAGACTAACTATGGCTACACCTTC. As protein: CASSSGQTNYGYTF.

On this clone itself: Distinct nucleotide sequences in the sample also encode this CDR3. This chain joins TRBV6-5 and TRBJ1-5; D is unclear. This CDR3 comprises 13 residues. Germline CDR1 reads MNHEY; CDR2 reads SVGAGI. V lost 5 bases, J lost 3 bases, and 8 bases lay in between. The DNA of the CDR3 is TGTGCCAGCAGTAGGCAGGTCAATCAGCCCCAGCATTTT. It codes for CASSRQVNQPQHF.

The chain recombines TRBV6-5 with TRBJ2-2, with 7 nucleotides matching TRBD2. Trimming at V came to 10 bases and at J to 4 bases, leaving 9 bases not matched to a gene. The CDR3 consists of 14 residues. Germline assignment: CDR1 MNHEY and CDR2 SVGAGI. CDR3 region: CATWEGYSTGELFF. The CDR3 DNA is TGTGCCACCTGGGAGGGGTACAGCACCGGGGAGCTGTTTTTT.

This sequence joins TRBV6-1 and TRBJ2-3; D is perhaps TRBD2 (6 bases). Germline V gene data show CDR1 as MNHNS and CDR2 as SASEGT. V dropped 4 bases and J dropped 6 bases, with 32 bases sitting between them. The CDR3 runs 20 residues. DNA of the CDR3: TGTGCCAGCAGTGGCGCAACAGGCTATTTTGCTCCTGGTGCGGGGGATACGCAGTATTTT. It encodes CASSGATGYFAPGAGDTQYF.

The chain employs TRBV3-1 (or the pseudogene TRBV3-2) and TRBJ1-1, with no clear D. This CDR3 contains 13 residues. Trimming pared 2 bases from V and 1 base from J, leaving 5 bases between. Germline V CDR1 and CDR2: LGHDT, YNNKEL (reference sequence). The CDR3 is CASSQTSNTEAFF. The CDR3 DNA sequence: TGTGCCAGCAGCCAAACATCGAACACTGAAGCTTTCTTT.

This chain links TRBV3-1 (or the pseudogene TRBV3-2) with TRBJ2-1, with D tentatively TRBD1 (6 bases). The CDR3 runs 13 residues. V lost 3 bases and J 4 bases, leaving 7 bases between the germline ends. In germline, CDR1 is LGHDT, CDR2 YNNKEL (reference sequence). The CDR3 sequence: CASSQRGYNEQFF. The CDR3 DNA is TGTGCCAGCAGCCAGAGGGGGTACAATGAGCAGTTCTTC.

The chain combines TRBV5-8 with TRBJ1-2; D ambiguous. Germline lookup yields CDR1 SGHTS and CDR2 YDEGEE. Between the trimmed V and J ends, which lost 0 bases and 4 bases, there was a span of 4 bases. This CDR3 contains 12 residues. CDR3 DNA: TGTGCCAGCAGCTTGGACGGCTATGGCTACACCTTC. It encodes CASSLDGYGYTF.

This clone appeared a few times. The chain is built from TRBV7-9 and TRBJ1-4; D gene unclear. The CDR3 consists of 12 residues. Germline lookup yields CDR1 SEHNR and CDR2 FQNEAQ (reference sequence). V was clipped by 3 bases and J by 7 bases, with 6 bases between them. This chain's CDR3 is CASSFGSEKLFF. The CDR3 nucleotides are TGTGCCAGCAGCTTTGGGAGTGAAAAACTGTTTTTT.

The chain has TRBV7-9 and TRBJ1-1; TRBD1 matches 9 bases. The V gene end was trimmed by 5 bases and the J gene end by 4 bases; junction bases not matched to a gene: 11. The CDR3 runs to 16 residues. Germline V gene sequence: CDR1 SEHNR, CDR2 FQNEAQ (reference sequence). As DNA, the CDR3 is TGTGCCAGCAGCATAGGGACAGGGTGGGGGAGCACTGAAGCTTTCTTT. Its translation: CASSIGTGWGSTEAFF.

This chain links TRBV5-1 with TRBJ1-1; 8 bases are shared with TRBD1. The CDR3 loop spans 15 amino acids. The V and J ends lost 4 bases and 1 base, in that order; junction bases with no gene match: 6. Germline assignment: CDR1 SGHRS and CDR2 YFSETQ. The chain's CDR3 is CASSTRQGKNTEAFF. For the CDR3, the DNA is TGCGCCAGCAGCACGCGACAGGGGAAGAACACTGAAGCTTTCTTT.

The chain has TRBV28 and TRBJ1-2; 7 nucleotides agree with TRBD1. The CDR3 extends over 14 amino acids. Germline-derived CDR1 and CDR2 are MDHEN and SYDVKM. Trimming took 5 bases from V and 0 from J; bases not matched to a gene: 3. CDR3 nucleotides: TGTGCCAGCAGTCGGGACAGCGCTAACTATGGCTACACCTTC. Protein product: CASSRDSANYGYTF.

In its sample, this clone was seen once. V and J are TRBV6-5 and TRBJ2-7; 10 bases line up with TRBD1. V lost 2 bases, J lost 5 bases, and 3 bases stayed unmatched. The CDR3 runs to 14 residues. Germline assignment: CDR1 MNHEY and CDR2 SVGAGI. The CDR3 protein is CASSYGTGVHEQYF. CDR3 bases: TGTGCCAGCAGTTACGGGACAGGGGTGCACGAGCAGTACTTC.

The chain couples TRBV5-1 to TRBJ2-1; 11 nucleotides agree with TRBD2. This CDR3 has 15 amino acids. The germline CDR1 and CDR2 sequences are SGHRS and YFSETQ. The junction had 4 bases not matched to a gene; V was cut back by 0 bases and J by 8 bases. CDR3 DNA sequence: TGCGCCAGCAGCTTGGTCCTAGCGGGGGGCGATGAGCAGTTCTTC. Its translation: CASSLVLAGGDEQFF.

V is TRBV6-2 or TRBV6-3 and J is TRBJ2-3; maybe TRBD1 (5 bases). CDR1 and CDR2 (germline): MNHEY, SVGEGT. The CDR3 covers 15 residues. V was shortened by 1 base and J by 3 bases, with 11 bases between the two germline ends. The CDR3 sequence: CASSYLGRGTDTQYF. The CDR3 bases are TGTGCCAGCAGTTACTTGGGTAGGGGAACAGATACGCAGTATTTT.

This chain links TRBV18 with TRBJ2-5, with TRBD1 identical over 8 bases. This CDR3 spans 14 amino acids. The germline V gene encodes CDR1 KGHSH and CDR2 LQKENI. The trim removed 2 bases at V and 5 bases at J, leaving 4 bases unmatched. CDR3 sequence (DNA): TGTGCCAGCTCACCAAGGACAGGGTCGGAGACCCAGTACTTC. Translated, it gives CASSPRTGSETQYF.

V usage is TRBV29-1 and J usage is TRBJ2-1; the match to TRBD1 covers 7 bases. The V gene's germline CDR1 is SQVTM and CDR2 ANQGSEA. The CDR3 runs 14 residues. The junction had 9 bases not matched to a gene; V was cut back by 6 bases and J by 4 bases. CDR3 protein: CSVGTGTAYNEQFF. In DNA, the CDR3 is TGCAGCGTGGGAACCGGGACAGCTTACAATGAGCAGTTCTTC.

The V gene is TRBV9, the J gene TRBJ2-5, with D hard to call. Germline-derived CDR1 and CDR2 are SGDLS and YYNGEE. CDR3 length: 15 amino acids. V shed 1 base and J shed 2 bases, with 12 bases lying between them. The CDR3 loop reads CASSVSPTDQETQYF. Written as DNA, the CDR3 is TGTGCCAGCAGCGTATCCCCAACTGATCAAGAGACCCAGTACTTC.

This sequence joins TRBV5-1 and TRBJ1-5; D might be TRBD1 (6 bases). V lost 3 bases and J 4 bases, leaving 8 bases between the germline ends. The CDR3 is 13 amino acids. Germline V gene data show CDR1 as SGHRS and CDR2 as YFSETQ. The chain's CDR3 is CASSWGQNQPQHF. Here the CDR3 DNA reads TGCGCCAGCAGCTGGGGGCAAAATCAGCCCCAGCATTTT.

The chain is built from TRBV11-2 and TRBJ1-1; D not resolved. Germline V CDR1 and CDR2: SGHAT, FQNNGV. This CDR3 region has 15 residues. V gave up 1 base and J gave up 0 bases, with 9 bases separating them. CDR3 nucleotide sequence: TGTGCCAGCAGCTTAGGTGGGCAGTTGAACACTGAAGCTTTCTTT. It codes for CASSLGGQLNTEAFF.

V gene TRBV7-2 combines with J gene TRBJ2-3; 10 bases align to TRBD2. The CDR3 totals 19 residues. Germline CDR1 is SGHTA and CDR2 is FQGNSA. The V gene end was trimmed by 4 bases and the J gene end by 1 base; junction bases not matched to a gene: 14. The CDR3 protein is CASSSREASGGHRTDTQYF. CDR3 nucleotide sequence: TGTGCCAGCAGCTCCCGAGAGGCTAGCGGGGGACATCGCACAGATACGCAGTATTTT. The whole variable domain, remainder taken from reference TRBV7-2 and TRBJ2-3, is GAGVSQSPSNKVTEKGKDVELRCDPISGHTALYWYRQSLGQGLEFLIYFQGNSAPDKSGLPSDRFSAERTGGSVSTLTIQRTQQEDSAVYLCASSSREASGGHRTDTQYFGPGTRLTVL.